The 29 T cell receptor beta chains below all came from one sample that was sequenced in a study of T cell responses to AZD1222 COVID-19 vaccine. TCRdb's copy holds only in-frame clones and misses some; the assay was immunoSEQ multiplex PCR. The sample carries 40,000 to 55,000 clones, approximately 83% recorded once. The sample consisted of peripheral blood, taken 28 days after the second AZD1222 dose. Receptors originate from an adult who received the AZD1222 COVID-19 vaccine.

The chain is built from TRBV5-4 and TRBJ2-1; the match to TRBD2 covers 12 bases. The V segment lost 6 bases and the J segment 3 bases; nucleotides outside the gene matches: 4. The germline gives CDR1 SGHNT, CDR2 YYREEE (reference sequence). The CDR3 has 15 residues. This CDR3 is CASIKTSGSYNEQFF. CDR3 bases: TGTGCCAGCATCAAGACTAGCGGGAGCTACAATGAGCAGTTCTTC. The whole variable domain, remainder taken from reference TRBV5-4 and TRBJ2-1, is ETGVTQSPTHLIKTRGQQVTLRCSSQSGHNTVSWYQQALGQGPQFIFQYYREEENGRGNFPPRFSGLQFPNYSSELNVNALELDDSALYLCASIKTSGSYNEQFFGPGTRLTVL.

The chain carries TRBV11-3 and TRBJ2-1; 8 bases agree with TRBD2. The length of the CDR3 is 16 residues. J lost 9 bases, V lost 5 bases, and 15 bases had no gene match. Germline CDR1 SGHNT, CDR2 YENEEA. The CDR3 protein is CASSTSGLAGIGEQFF. DNA for the CDR3: TGTGCCAGCAGCACAAGTGGTCTAGCGGGCATCGGTGAGCAGTTCTTC. Complete variable domain (other parts from reference TRBV11-3 and TRBJ2-1): EAGVVQSPRYKIIEKKQPVAFWCNPISGHNTLYWYLQNLGQGPELLIRYENEEAVDDSQLPKDRFSAERLKGVDSTLKIQPAELGDSAVYLCASSTSGLAGIGEQFFGPGTRLTVL.

The V call is TRBV28, the J call TRBJ2-3; the match to TRBD2 covers 9 bases. The CDR3 extends over 17 amino acids. The V and J ends lost 5 bases and 5 bases, in that order; junction bases with no gene match: 14. Germline CDR1 reads MDHEN; CDR2 reads SYDVKM. The CDR3 DNA reads as TGTGCCAGCAGTCCCCCGCGGGCTAGCGGGATTAAAGATACGCAGTATTTT. Translation gives CASSPPRASGIKDTQYF. Filled out from reference TRBV28 and TRBJ2-3, the complete variable domain reads DVKVTQSSRYLVKRTGEKVFLECVQDMDHENMFWYRQDPGLGLRLIYFSYDVKMKEKGDIPEGYSVSREKKERFSLILESASTNQTSMYLCASSPPRASGIKDTQYFGPGTRLTVL.

This clone appeared once. J is TRBJ2-7 and V is TRBV19, with D maybe TRBD2 (5 bases). Per germline, CDR1 LNHDA and CDR2 SQIVND (reference sequence). The CDR3 loop spans 14 amino acids. With 4 bases removed from V and 7 bases from J, the gap between germline ends came to 17 bases. CDR3 loop: CASSTRTPLGEQYF. The CDR3 nucleotides read TGTGCCAGTAGTACACGGACTCCTCTCGGGGAGCAGTACTTC.

This clone was observed a single time. This chain links TRBV19 with TRBJ2-2; the match to TRBD2 covers 8 bases. The germline CDR1 and CDR2 sequences are LNHDA and SQIVND (reference sequence). This CDR3 has 19 amino acids. The junction had 13 bases not matched to a gene; V was cut back by 3 bases and J by 1 base. This chain's CDR3 is CASSIHLPPAGENTGELFF. The CDR3 DNA sequence: TGTGCCAGTAGTATTCACCTGCCCCCAGCGGGAGAGAACACCGGGGAGCTGTTTTTT.

With regard to this clone: At one boundary the junction diverges from the germline segment, which might be a read error. The chain employs TRBV7-9 and TRBJ2-1, with 11 positions matching TRBD2. The CDR3 runs 19 residues. Germline V gene sequence: CDR1 SEHNR, CDR2 FQNEAQ (reference sequence). CDR3 nucleotide sequence: TGTGCCAGCAGCTTAGGGCGGACTAGCGGGCCAAGCTCCTACAATGAGCAGCTCTTC. Amino acid sequence: CASSLGRTSGPSSYNEQLF.

The chain carries TRBV20-1 and TRBJ2-7, with TRBD1 as a possible D gene (5 bases). CDR1 DFQATT and CDR2 SNEGSKA come from the germline V gene (reference sequence). This CDR3 is 11 amino acids long. The V gene lost 3 bases and the J gene lost 10 bases, with 13 bases spanning the gap. The CDR3 sequence is CSASLGQSQYF. CDR3 sequence (DNA): TGCAGTGCTAGTCTGGGGCAGAGTCAGTACTTC.

This sequence joins TRBV24-1 and TRBJ2-3, with unresolved D. In germline, CDR1 is KGHDR, CDR2 SFDVKD. Deletions cut 8 bases from V and 0 bases from J, with 11 bases between. The CDR3 is 14 residues long. In nucleotides, the CDR3 is TGTGCCACCACGGGCTCTTCTAGCACAGATACGCAGTATTTT. It codes for CATTGSSSTDTQYF.

This clone was detected only a few times. Additional DNA sequences in this sample encode the identical CDR3. The chain carries TRBV11-3 and TRBJ2-5; D call uncertain. The CDR3 runs to 11 residues. Trimming cost V 5 bases and J 5 bases, with 6 bases left between them. Germline CDR1 and CDR2: SGHNT and YENEEA. CDR3 sequence: CASSGVETQYF. The CDR3, as DNA: TGTGCCAGCAGCGGGGTCGAGACCCAGTACTTC.

The chain is built from TRBV14 and TRBJ2-1; D call uncertain. The CDR3 contains 14 residues. The germline V gene has CDR1 SGHDN and CDR2 FVKESK. The V end lost 3 bases, the J end lost 12 bases, and 18 bases lay between the germline ends. The CDR3 sequence: CASSQDAPPSLQFF. The CDR3 DNA reads as TGTGCCAGCAGCCAGGACGCCCCGCCGAGTTTGCAGTTCTTC.

The chain has TRBV20-1 and TRBJ1-4; no clear D. Germline V gives CDR1 DFQATT, CDR2 SNEGSKA (reference sequence). Trimming removed 0 bases at V and 8 bases at J, with 4 bases between. The CDR3 sequence is 11 residues long. The CDR3 region is CSAREEEKLFF. Here the CDR3 DNA reads TGCAGTGCTAGAGAGGAAGAAAAACTGTTTTTT.

The V and J genes are TRBV21-1 and TRBJ2-1; the D call in the table, TRBD1, was not verified against the DNA. TRBV21-1 is marked as a pseudogene. The CDR3 has 12 residues. CDR3: CASSPPGQEQFF. The CDR3 region has the DNA TGTGCCAGCAGCCCCCCCGGACAGGAACAGTTCTTC.

The V gene is TRBV6-4, the J gene TRBJ2-2; no firm D call. CDR1 is MRHNA and CDR2 is SNTAGT in the germline V gene. V was pared by 3 bases and J by 6 bases, with 2 bases between. The CDR3 covers 11 residues. In nucleotides, the CDR3 is TGTGCCAGCAGTGAATCCGGGGAGCTGTTTTTT. It codes for CASSESGELFF.

The DNA for the CDR3 is TGTGCCAGCAGCAAGGACGGTAAGGACACTGAAGCTTTCTTT. It codes for CASSKDGKDTEAFF. V usage is TRBV7-3 and J usage is TRBJ1-1; D unresolved. CDR1 and CDR2 from the germline V gene are SGHTA and FQGTGA. The V end was cut by 5 bases, the J end by 3 bases, with 13 bases between. The CDR3 totals 14 residues.

This chain uses TRBV12-3 or TRBV12-4 with TRBJ1-1; 9 nucleotides line up with TRBD1. This CDR3 has 12 residues. The V segment lost 5 bases and the J segment 11 bases; nucleotides outside the gene matches: 6. The DNA for the CDR3 is TGTGCCAGCAGTCTGGGGGACAGGGCGGCTTTCTTT. Its translation is CASSLGDRAAFF.

The chain uses TRBV19 and TRBJ2-7; tentatively, D is TRBD1 or TRBD2 (5 bases each). This CDR3 comprises 13 residues. The germline V gene encodes CDR1 LNHDA and CDR2 SQIVND (reference sequence). V lost 6 bases and J lost 5, with 14 bases in between. CDR3 residues: CASSPSRDHEQYF. CDR3 in DNA: TGTGCCAGTAGCCCCAGCAGGGACCACGAGCAGTACTTC.

This sequence joins TRBV20-1 and TRBJ2-7; D is undetermined. The germline CDR1 and CDR2 sequences are DFQATT and SNEGSKA (reference sequence). CDR3 size: 11 residues. V lost 3 bases, J lost 6 bases, and 9 bases lay in between. The CDR3 is CSASGPREQYF. As DNA, the CDR3 is TGCAGTGCTAGTGGGCCTCGCGAGCAGTACTTC.

This rearrangement joins TRBV28 to TRBJ2-3, with 7 bases fitting TRBD1. The germline gives CDR1 MDHEN, CDR2 SYDVKM. V gave up 6 bases and J gave up 0 bases; unmatched junction bases: 6. This CDR3 spans 15 amino acids. The CDR3 reads CASSPGQKSTDTQYF. In DNA form, the CDR3 reads TGTGCCAGCAGCCCGGGACAGAAAAGCACAGATACGCAGTATTTT.

This chain uses TRBV15 with TRBJ1-5, with 9 bases aligning to TRBD1. The germline gives CDR1 LNHNV, CDR2 YYDKDF (reference sequence). V dropped 1 base and J dropped 4; count of bases not matched to a gene: 2. The CDR3 contains 15 residues. The CDR3 sequence: CATSRGTGVNQPQHF. The DNA for the CDR3 is TGTGCCACCAGCAGAGGGACAGGGGTTAATCAGCCCCAGCATTTT.

The chain employs TRBV6-5 and TRBJ2-7; 7 nucleotides match TRBD1. V lost 2 bases, J lost 2 bases, and 0 bases stayed unmatched. This CDR3 contains 13 residues. CDR1 and CDR2 (germline): MNHEY, SVGAGI. The CDR3 spells CASSYRGPYEQYF. The DNA of the CDR3 is TGTGCCAGCAGTTACAGGGGGCCCTACGAGCAGTACTTC.

The chain carries TRBV9 and TRBJ2-5; 9 positions match TRBD1. The V gene's germline CDR1 is SGDLS and CDR2 YYNGEE. This CDR3 comprises 15 residues. V gave up 1 base and J gave up 2 bases; unmatched junction bases: 3. The CDR3 DNA reads as TGTGCCAGCAGCGTAATGGGACAGGGTCAAGAGACCCAGTACTTC. The encoded protein is CASSVMGQGQETQYF.

This clone was counted a few times. The V gene is TRBV27, the J gene TRBJ1-2; 10 bases align to TRBD1. The CDR3 covers 15 residues. After removal of 1 base from V and 4 bases from J, the junction contained 3 bases not matched to a gene. Germline CDR1 is MNHEY and CDR2 is SMNVEV (reference sequence). CDR3 DNA: TGTGCCAGCAGTTTATTGGGACAGGGGACCTATGGCTACACCTTC. It encodes CASSLLGQGTYGYTF.

The chain joins TRBV6-2 or TRBV6-3 to TRBJ2-5, with D maybe TRBD2 (5 bases). Trimming cost V 0 bases and J 1 base, with 9 bases left between them. Germline V CDR1 and CDR2: MNHEY, SVGEGT. This CDR3 is 15 amino acids long. CDR3 in amino acids: CASSYSGAGQETQYF. In DNA form, the CDR3 reads TGTGCCAGCAGTTACTCGGGAGCTGGCCAAGAGACCCAGTACTTC.

This sequence joins TRBV11-2 and TRBJ2-5, with 9 bases lining up with TRBD2. This CDR3 is 19 amino acids long. Germline-derived CDR1 and CDR2 are SGHAT and FQNNGV. V shed 2 bases and J 1 base; nucleotides not matched to a gene: 14. The CDR3 is CASSLRGVRVAGAQETQYF. The CDR3 nucleotides read TGTGCCAGCAGCTTAAGGGGGGTGAGGGTAGCGGGAGCCCAAGAGACCCAGTACTTC.

This clone was observed a few times. The genes are TRBV6-4 and TRBJ1-1; possible D gene TRBD1, 6 bases. Trimming stripped 3 bases from V and 1 base from J, with 9 bases between. This CDR3 has 14 residues. Germline V gives CDR1 MRHNA, CDR2 SNTAGT. The CDR3 is CASSETGENTEAFF. CDR3 DNA: TGTGCCAGCAGTGAGACAGGAGAGAACACTGAAGCTTTCTTT.

The V and J genes are TRBV6-5 and TRBJ2-3; D uncertain. CDR1 and CDR2 from the germline V gene are MNHEY and SVGAGI. V was pared by 5 bases and J by 1 base, with 7 bases between. The length of the CDR3 is 13 residues. The CDR3: CASSNTGTDTQYF. CDR3 nucleotides: TGTGCCAGCAGTAACACAGGCACAGATACGCAGTATTTT.

This chain connects TRBV3-1 (or the pseudogene TRBV3-2) to TRBJ2-7; D perhaps matches TRBD1 (5 bases). From germline, CDR1 is LGHDT and CDR2 YNNKEL (reference sequence). There are 12 residues in the CDR3. Trimming took 4 bases from V and 4 from J, leaving 8 bases between them. The CDR3 DNA follows: TGTGCCAGCAGCCGAGACAGATACGAGCAGTACTTC. Translation gives CASSRDRYEQYF.

The rearrangement joins TRBV6-5 to TRBJ1-5, with D uncertain. Germline V gene sequence: CDR1 MNHEY, CDR2 SVGAGI. This CDR3 spans 13 amino acids. Trimming shortened V by 7 bases and J by 5 bases, and 12 bases separated the two germline ends. The CDR3 DNA follows: TGTGCCAGCAAAAGATTCGAAGATCAGCCCCAGCATTTT. This encodes CASKRFEDQPQHF.

The V gene is TRBV27, the J gene TRBJ2-3, with D possibly matching TRBD2 (6 bases). With 10 bases removed from V and 0 bases from J, the gap between germline ends came to 17 bases. Germline V gives CDR1 MNHEY, CDR2 SMNVEV (reference sequence). The CDR3 runs to 15 residues. The CDR3 nucleotides read TGTGCCATCCCGAGGGTAGCGGAGAGCACAGATACGCAGTATTTT. It is translated as CAIPRVAESTDTQYF.